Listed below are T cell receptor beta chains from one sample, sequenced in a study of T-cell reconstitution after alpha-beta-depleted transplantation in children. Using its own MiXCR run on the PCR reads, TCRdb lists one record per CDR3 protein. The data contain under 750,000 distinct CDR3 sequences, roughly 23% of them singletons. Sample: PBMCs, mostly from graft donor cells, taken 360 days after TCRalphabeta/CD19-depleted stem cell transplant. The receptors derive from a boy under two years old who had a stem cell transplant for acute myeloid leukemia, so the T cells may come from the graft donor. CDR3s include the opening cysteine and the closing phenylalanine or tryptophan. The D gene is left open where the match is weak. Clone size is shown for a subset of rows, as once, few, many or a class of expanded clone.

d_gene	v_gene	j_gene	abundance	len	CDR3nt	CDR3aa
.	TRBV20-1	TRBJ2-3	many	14	TGCAGTGCTAGGATCCAGGGAGTTACAGATACGCAGTATTTT	CSARIQGVTDTQYF
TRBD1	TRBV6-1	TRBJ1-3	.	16	TGTGCCAGCAGTACGCCGTCGACAGGGATTGGAAACACCATATATTTT	CASSTPSTGIGNTIYF
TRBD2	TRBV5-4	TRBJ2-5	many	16	TGTGCCAGCAGTCTAGGAGCGGGGAACGGTGGAGAGACCCAGTACTTC	CASSLGAGNGGETQYF
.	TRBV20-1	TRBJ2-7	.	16	TGCAGTGCTAGAGATATGTGGAACAGGGCCACCTACGAGCAGTACTTC	CSARDMWNRATYEQYF
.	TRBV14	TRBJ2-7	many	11	TGTGCCAGCAGCCAAGACTACGAGCAGTACTTC	CASSQDYEQYF
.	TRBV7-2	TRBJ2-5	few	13	TGTGCCAGCAGCTTTGTCAGTCAAGAGACCCAGTACTTC	CASSFVSQETQYF
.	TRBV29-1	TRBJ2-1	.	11	TGCAGCGCCCCTCTAGGTATTGAGCAGTTCTTC	CSAPLGIEQFF
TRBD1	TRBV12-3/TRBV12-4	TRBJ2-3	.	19	TGTGCCAGCAGTTTTTTCTTAGGGGACAGACGTACTAGCACAGATACGCAGTATTTT	CASSFFLGDRRTSTDTQYF
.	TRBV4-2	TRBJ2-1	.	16	TGTGCCAGCAGCCAAGATTTCGCGGGGCCCTACAATGAGCAGTTCTTC	CASSQDFAGPYNEQFF
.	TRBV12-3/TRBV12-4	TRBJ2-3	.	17	TGTGCCAGCAGTCGCCGGGTCTCCCCGTCGGGCACAGATACGCAGTATTTT	CASSRRVSPSGTDTQYF
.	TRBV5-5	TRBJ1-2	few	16	TGTGCCAGCAGCTTGGGGGCACCGAGGGGGTTAATTGGCTACACCTTC	CASSLGAPRGLIGYTF
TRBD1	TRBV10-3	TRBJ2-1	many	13	TGTGCCATCAGTGTAAACAGGGGGAATGAGCAGTTCTTC	CAISVNRGNEQFF
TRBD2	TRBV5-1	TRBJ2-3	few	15	TGCGCCAGCAGCCCCGGGGACTACCGCACAGATACGCAGTATTTT	CASSPGDYRTDTQYF
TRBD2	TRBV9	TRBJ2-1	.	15	TGTGCCAGCAGCGCCGGCGGGGGGACCGGCAATGAGCAGTTCTTC	CASSAGGGTGNEQFF
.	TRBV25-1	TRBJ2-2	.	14	TGTGCCAGCAGTGCCTGGGCGAACACCGGGGAGCTGTTTTTT	CASSAWANTGELFF
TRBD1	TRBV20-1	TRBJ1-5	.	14	TGCAGTGCTAGAGAAACAGGGGCCAATCAGCCCCAGCATTTT	CSARETGANQPQHF
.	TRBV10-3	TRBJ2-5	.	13	TGTGCCATCAAGGCAGGGGAGACGGAGACCCAGTACTTC	CAIKAGETETQYF
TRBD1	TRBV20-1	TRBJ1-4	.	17	TGCAGTGCTAGAGGGGACGGGACAGGGGCGTCGAATGAAAAACTGTTTTTT	CSARGDGTGASNEKLFF
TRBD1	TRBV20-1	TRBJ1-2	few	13	TGCAGTGCTAGAGCCGGGACAGGGTATGGCTACACCTTC	CSARAGTGYGYTF
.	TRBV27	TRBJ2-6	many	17	TGTGCCAGCAGTCCCGGGAACAGGGCCTCTGGGGCCAACGTCCTGACTTTC	CASSPGNRASGANVLTF
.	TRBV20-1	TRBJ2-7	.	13	TGCAGTGCTACCGGGACACTCCCCTACGAGCAGTACTTC	CSATGTLPYEQYF
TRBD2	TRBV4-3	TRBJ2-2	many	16	TGCGCCAGCACGCAGGGCTTAGCGGGGGCGGCCGGGGAGCTGTTTTTC	CASTQGLAGAAGELFF
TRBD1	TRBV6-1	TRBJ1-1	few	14	TGTGCCAGCACCGACTGGACAGGGCGCACTGAAGCTTTCTTT	CASTDWTGRTEAFF
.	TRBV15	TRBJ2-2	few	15	TGTGCCACCAGCATTTTTCGGGGGCTCACCGGGGAGCTGTTTTTT	CATSIFRGLTGELFF
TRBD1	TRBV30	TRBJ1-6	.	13	TGTGCCTGGACGGGACAGGGAAATTCACCCCTCCACTTT	CAWTGQGNSPLHF
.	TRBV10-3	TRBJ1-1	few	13	TGTGCCATCAGGGGCAGGTTGGACACTGAAGCTTTCTTT	CAIRGRLDTEAFF
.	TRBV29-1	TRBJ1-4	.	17	TGCAGCGTCCGGGCGCGGGGAAGTCCTCCAACTAATGAAAAACTGTTTTTT	CSVRARGSPPTNEKLFF
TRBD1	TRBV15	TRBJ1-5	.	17	TGTGCCACCAGCAGAGATCTCCAGGGGGCACGATATCAGCCCCAGCATTTT	CATSRDLQGARYQPQHF
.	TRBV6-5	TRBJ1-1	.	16	TGTGCCAGCAGTTACAAAGGGTGGGGACACAACACTGAAGCTTTCTTT	CASSYKGWGHNTEAFF
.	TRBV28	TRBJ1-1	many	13	TGTGCCAGCTACAGGACCCGAAACACTGAAGCTTTCTTT	CASYRTRNTEAFF
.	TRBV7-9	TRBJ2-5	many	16	TGTGCCAGCAGCTTGTTCCTTTTGGGTTCCCAAGAGACCCAGTACTTC	CASSLFLLGSQETQYF
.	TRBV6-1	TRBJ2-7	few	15	TGTGCCAGCAGTGAACTTGGAACCAGGGCCTACGAGCAGTACTTC	CASSELGTRAYEQYF
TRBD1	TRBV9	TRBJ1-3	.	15	TGTGCCAGCAGCGAAACGACAGGGTACGGAAACACCATATATTTT	CASSETTGYGNTIYF
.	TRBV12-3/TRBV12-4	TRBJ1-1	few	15	TGTGCCAGCAGCCTCATTGGAGGGCTGAGCACTGAAGCTTTCTTT	CASSLIGGLSTEAFF
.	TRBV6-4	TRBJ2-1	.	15	TGTGCCAGCAGTTTCGAAGGGGGGGCCGTAAATGAGCAGTTCTTC	CASSFEGGAVNEQFF
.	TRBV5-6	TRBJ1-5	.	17	TGTGCCAGCAGCTTGGCAACCGGGATGGGGGTACATCAGCCCCAGCATTTT	CASSLATGMGVHQPQHF
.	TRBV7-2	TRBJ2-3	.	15	TGTGCCAGCAGCTTGGGGCGGGGAAATACAGATACGCAGTATTTT	CASSLGRGNTDTQYF
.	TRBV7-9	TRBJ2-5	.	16	TGTGCCAGCAGCTTTACAGGGGCCCTTGGGAGGGAGACCCAGTACTTC	CASSFTGALGRETQYF
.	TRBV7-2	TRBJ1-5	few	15	TGTACCAGCAGCTTCCAGGATTATAGCAATCAGCCCCAGCATTTT	CTSSFQDYSNQPQHF
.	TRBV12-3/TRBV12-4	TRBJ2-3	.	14	TGTGCCAGCAGTTTGGCTCCCCACACAGATACGCAGTATTTT	CASSLAPHTDTQYF
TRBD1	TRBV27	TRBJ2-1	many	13	TGTGCCAGCAGCGGACAGGGGAAGGGTGAGCAGTTCTTC	CASSGQGKGEQFF
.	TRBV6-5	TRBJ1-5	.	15	TGTGCCAGCAGTTACATTAGGGGAGACAATCAGCCCCAGCATTTT	CASSYIRGDNQPQHF
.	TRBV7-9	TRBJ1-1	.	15	TGTGCCAGCAGCTTAATCTCCCCGATGAACACTGAAGCTTTCTTT	CASSLISPMNTEAFF
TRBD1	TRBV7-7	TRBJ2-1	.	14	TGTGCCAGCAGCCCACAGACAGGGGACAATGAGCAGTTCTTC	CASSPQTGDNEQFF
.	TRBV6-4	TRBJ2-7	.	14	TGTGCCAGCAGTGGGGGGAGGAACAGCTACGAGCAGTACTTC	CASSGGRNSYEQYF
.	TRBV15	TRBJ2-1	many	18	TGTGCCACCAGCAGAGACCTGGGACACCCCCTAAGGGCCCTGGAGCAGTTCTTC	CATSRDLGHPLRALEQFF
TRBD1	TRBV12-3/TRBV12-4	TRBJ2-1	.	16	TGTGCCAGCACCATCTGGACAGGGAGCACCTACAATGAGCAGTTCTTC	CASTIWTGSTYNEQFF
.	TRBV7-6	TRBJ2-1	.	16	TGTGCCAGCAGCCCGCGTCCGAGCTCAGGGCGCAATGAGCAGTTCTTC	CASSPRPSSGRNEQFF
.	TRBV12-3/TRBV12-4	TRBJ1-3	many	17	TGTGCCAGCCTCTCCCCTACGTCGGGGAACTCTGGAAACACCATATATTTT	CASLSPTSGNSGNTIYF
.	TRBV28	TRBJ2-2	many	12	TGTGCCTATCGTACTAACACCGGGGAGCTGTTTTTT	CAYRTNTGELFF
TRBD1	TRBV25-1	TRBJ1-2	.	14	TGTGCCAGCACCAAGAGTACAGGGGTAAATGGCTACACCTTC	CASTKSTGVNGYTF
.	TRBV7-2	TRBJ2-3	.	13	TGTGCCAGCAGCTTACGGACCGCAGATACGCAGTATTTT	CASSLRTADTQYF